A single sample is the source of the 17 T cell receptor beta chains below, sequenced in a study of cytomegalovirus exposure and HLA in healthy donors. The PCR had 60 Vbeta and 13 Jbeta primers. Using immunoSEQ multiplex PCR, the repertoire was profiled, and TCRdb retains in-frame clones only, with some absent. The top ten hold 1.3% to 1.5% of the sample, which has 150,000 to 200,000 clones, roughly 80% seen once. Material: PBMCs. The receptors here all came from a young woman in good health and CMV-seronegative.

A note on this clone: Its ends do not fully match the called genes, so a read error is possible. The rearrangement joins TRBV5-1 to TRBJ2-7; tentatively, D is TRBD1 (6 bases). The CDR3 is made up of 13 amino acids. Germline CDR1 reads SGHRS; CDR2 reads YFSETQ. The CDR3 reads CASSLYRAYEQYF. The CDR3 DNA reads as TGTGCCAGCAGCTTATACAGGGCCTACGAGCAGTACTTC.

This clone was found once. CDR3 sequence (DNA): TGTGCCAGCAGTTTCGGACAGGCTCGAGGAAACACCATATATTTT. Amino acids: CASSFGQARGNTIYF. This rearrangement joins TRBV28 to TRBJ1-3, with 7 bases that match TRBD1. V shed 3 bases and J 4 bases; nucleotides not matched to a gene: 6. Germline lookup yields CDR1 MDHEN and CDR2 SYDVKM. The CDR3 consists of 15 residues.

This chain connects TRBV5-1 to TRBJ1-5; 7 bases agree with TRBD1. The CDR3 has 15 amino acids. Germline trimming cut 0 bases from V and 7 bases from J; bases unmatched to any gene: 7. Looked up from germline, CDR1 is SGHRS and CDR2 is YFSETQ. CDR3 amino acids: CASSLVRQGKQPQHF. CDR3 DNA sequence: TGCGCCAGCAGCTTGGTTCGACAGGGAAAGCAGCCCCAGCATTTT.

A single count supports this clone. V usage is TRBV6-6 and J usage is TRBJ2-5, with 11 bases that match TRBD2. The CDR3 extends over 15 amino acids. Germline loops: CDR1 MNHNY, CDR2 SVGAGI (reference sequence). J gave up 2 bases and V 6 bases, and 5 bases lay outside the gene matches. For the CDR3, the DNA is TGTGCCAGCAGCCGACTAGCGGGGAATCAAGAGACCCAGTACTTC. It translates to CASSRLAGNQETQYF.

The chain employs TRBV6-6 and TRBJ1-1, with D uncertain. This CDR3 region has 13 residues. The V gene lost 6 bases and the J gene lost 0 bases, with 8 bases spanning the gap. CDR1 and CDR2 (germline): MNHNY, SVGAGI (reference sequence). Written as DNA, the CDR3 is TGTGCCAGCAGGGAGGACTTGAACACTGAAGCTTTCTTT. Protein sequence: CASREDLNTEAFF.

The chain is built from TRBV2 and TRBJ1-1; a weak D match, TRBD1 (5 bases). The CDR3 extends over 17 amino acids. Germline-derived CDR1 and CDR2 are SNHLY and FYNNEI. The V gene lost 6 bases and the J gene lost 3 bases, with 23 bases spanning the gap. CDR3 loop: CASRRQSAWVTHTEAFF. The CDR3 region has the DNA TGTGCCAGCAGAAGACAGAGCGCCTGGGTAACCCACACTGAAGCTTTCTTT.

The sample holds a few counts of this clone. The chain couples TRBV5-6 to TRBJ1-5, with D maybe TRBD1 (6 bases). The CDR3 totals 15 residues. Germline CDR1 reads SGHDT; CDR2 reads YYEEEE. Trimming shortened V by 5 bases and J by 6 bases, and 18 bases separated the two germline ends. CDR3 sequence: CASSPWGGPGQPQHF. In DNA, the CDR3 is TGTGCCAGCAGTCCCTGGGGGGGGCCCGGTCAGCCCCAGCATTTT.

In nucleotides, the CDR3 is TGTGCCAGCAGCTTGACAGGGGGCGATGGCTACACCTTC. Translating it yields CASSLTGGDGYTF. This chain joins TRBV7-9 and TRBJ1-2; 10 bases match TRBD1. Germline assignment: CDR1 SEHNR and CDR2 FQNEAQ (reference sequence). The CDR3 extends over 13 amino acids. Germline trimming cut 3 bases from V and 6 bases from J; bases unmatched to any gene: 1.

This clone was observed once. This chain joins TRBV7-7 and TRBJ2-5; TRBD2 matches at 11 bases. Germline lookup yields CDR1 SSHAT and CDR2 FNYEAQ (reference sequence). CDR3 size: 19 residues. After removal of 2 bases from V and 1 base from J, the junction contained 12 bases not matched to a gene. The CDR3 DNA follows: TGTGCCAGCAGCTTAAAGGCCCTGGGACTAGCGGCCCTCCAAGAGACCCAGTACTTC. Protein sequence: CASSLKALGLAALQETQYF.

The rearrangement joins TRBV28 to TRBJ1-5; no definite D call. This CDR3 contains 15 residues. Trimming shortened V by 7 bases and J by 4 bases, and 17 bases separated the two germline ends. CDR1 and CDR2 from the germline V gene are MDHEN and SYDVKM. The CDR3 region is CASKLSGIVNQPQHF. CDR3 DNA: TGTGCCAGCAAGTTATCAGGCATCGTAAATCAGCCCCAGCATTTT.

The CDR3 region has the DNA TGTGCCAGCAGCTTAATGGCGGGGGGCGGAGAGACCCAGTACTTC. It translates to CASSLMAGGGETQYF. This chain links TRBV7-3 with TRBJ2-5; 8 nucleotides align to TRBD2. V dropped 1 base and J dropped 4; count of bases not matched to a gene: 5. The CDR3 is 15 residues long. Germline CDR1 reads SGHTA; CDR2 reads FQGTGA.

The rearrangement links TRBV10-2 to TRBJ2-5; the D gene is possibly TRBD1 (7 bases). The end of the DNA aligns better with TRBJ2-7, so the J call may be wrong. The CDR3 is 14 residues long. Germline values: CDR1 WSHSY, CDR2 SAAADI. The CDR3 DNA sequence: TGCGCCAGCAGTGAGTCAGGAGGGGGCAACGAGCAGTACTTC. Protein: CASSESGGGNEQYF.

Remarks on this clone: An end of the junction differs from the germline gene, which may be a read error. CDR3 loop: CSSSERTGTSQHF. The CDR3 DNA reads as TGTTCCAGCAGCGAGAGGACAGGGACCAGCCAGCATTTT. This sequence joins TRBV7-9 and TRBJ1-5; 8 bases agree with TRBD1. Germline V lookup: CDR1 SEHNR, CDR2 FQNEAQ (reference sequence). The CDR3 contains 13 residues.

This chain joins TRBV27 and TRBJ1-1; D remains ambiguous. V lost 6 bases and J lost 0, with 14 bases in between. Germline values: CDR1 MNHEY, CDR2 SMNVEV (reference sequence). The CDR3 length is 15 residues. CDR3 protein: CASSYTGSLNTEAFF. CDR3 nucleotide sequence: TGTGCCAGCAGCTACACCGGGTCGCTGAACACTGAAGCTTTCTTT.

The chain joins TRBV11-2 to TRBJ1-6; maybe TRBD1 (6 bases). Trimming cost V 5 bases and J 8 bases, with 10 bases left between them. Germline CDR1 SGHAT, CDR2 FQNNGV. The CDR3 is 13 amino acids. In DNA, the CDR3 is TGTGCCAGCAGCAGGCAGGGGTATTCACCCCTCCACTTT. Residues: CASSRQGYSPLHF.

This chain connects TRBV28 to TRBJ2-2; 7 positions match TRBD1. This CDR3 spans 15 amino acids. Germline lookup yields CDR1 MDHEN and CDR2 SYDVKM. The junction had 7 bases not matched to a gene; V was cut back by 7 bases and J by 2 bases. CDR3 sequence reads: CASIAQGKNTGELFF. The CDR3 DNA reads TGTGCCAGCATTGCACAGGGGAAAAACACCGGGGAGCTGTTTTTT.

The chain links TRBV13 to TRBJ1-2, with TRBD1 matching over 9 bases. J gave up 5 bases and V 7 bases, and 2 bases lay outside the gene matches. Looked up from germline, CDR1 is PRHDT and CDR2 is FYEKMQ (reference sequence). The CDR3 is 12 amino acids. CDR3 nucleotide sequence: TGTGCCAGCAAAGGGACAGGGTATGGCTACACCTTC. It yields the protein CASKGTGYGYTF. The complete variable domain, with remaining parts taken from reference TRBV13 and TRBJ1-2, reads AAGVIQSPRHLIKEKRETATLKCYPIPRHDTVYWYQQGPGQDPQFLISFYEKMQSDKGSIPDRFSAQQFSDYHSELNMSSLELGDSALYFCASKGTGYGYTFGSGTRLTVV.